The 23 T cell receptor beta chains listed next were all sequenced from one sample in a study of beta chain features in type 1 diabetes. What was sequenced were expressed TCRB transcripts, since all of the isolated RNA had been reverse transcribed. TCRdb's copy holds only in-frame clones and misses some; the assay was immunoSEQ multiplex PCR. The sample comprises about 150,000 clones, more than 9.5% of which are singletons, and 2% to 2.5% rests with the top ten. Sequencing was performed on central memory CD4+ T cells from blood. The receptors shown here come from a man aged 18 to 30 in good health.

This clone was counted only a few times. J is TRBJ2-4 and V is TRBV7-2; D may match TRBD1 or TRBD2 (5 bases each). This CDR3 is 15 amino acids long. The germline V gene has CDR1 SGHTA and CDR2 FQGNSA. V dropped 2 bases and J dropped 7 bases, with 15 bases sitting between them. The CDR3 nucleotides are TGTGCCAGCAGCTTACAGACGGGACCAGGGAACATTCAGTACTTC. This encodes CASSLQTGPGNIQYF.

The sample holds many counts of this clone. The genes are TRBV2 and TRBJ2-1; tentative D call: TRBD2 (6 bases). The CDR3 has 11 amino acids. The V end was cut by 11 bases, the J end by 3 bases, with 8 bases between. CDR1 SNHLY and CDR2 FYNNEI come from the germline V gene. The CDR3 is CAGGFYNEQFF. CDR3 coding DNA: TGTGCCGGGGGGTTCTACAATGAGCAGTTCTTC.

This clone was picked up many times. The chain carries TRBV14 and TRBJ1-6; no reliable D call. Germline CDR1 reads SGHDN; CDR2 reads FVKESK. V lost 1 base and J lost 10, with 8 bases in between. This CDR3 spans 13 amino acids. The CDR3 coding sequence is TGTGCCAGCAGCCAAGGAGGCGTATCACCCCTCCACTTT. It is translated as CASSQGGVSPLHF.

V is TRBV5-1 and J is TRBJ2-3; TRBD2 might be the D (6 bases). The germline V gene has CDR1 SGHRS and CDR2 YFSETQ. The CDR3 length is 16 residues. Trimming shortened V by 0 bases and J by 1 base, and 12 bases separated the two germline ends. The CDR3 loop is CASSLGPSAGTDTQYF. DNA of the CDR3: TGCGCCAGCAGCTTGGGGCCTAGCGCGGGCACAGATACGCAGTATTTT.

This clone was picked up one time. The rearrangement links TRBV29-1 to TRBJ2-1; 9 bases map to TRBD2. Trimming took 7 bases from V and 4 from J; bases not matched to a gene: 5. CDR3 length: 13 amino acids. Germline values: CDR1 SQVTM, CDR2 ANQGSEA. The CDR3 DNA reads TGCAGCGCCAGCGGGAGGCGGTACAATGAGCAGTTCTTC. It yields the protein CSASGRRYNEQFF.

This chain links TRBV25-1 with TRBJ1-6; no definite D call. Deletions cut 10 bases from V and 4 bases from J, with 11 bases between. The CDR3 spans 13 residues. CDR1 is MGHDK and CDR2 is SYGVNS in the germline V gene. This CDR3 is CATAGRYNSPLHF. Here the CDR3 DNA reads TGTGCCACCGCTGGACGTTATAATTCACCCCTCCACTTT. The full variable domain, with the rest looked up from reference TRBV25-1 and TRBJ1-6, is EADIYQTPRYLVIGTGKKITLECSQTMGHDKMYWYQQDPGMELHLIHYSYGVNSTEKGDLSSESTVSRIRTEHFPLTLESARPSHTSQYLCATAGRYNSPLHFGNGTRLTVT.

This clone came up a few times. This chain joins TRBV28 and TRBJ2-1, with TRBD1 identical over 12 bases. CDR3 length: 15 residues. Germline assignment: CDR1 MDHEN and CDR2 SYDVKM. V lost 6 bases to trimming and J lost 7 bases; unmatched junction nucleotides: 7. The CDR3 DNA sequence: TGTGCCAGCAGGCGGGACAGGGGGCGCGTTAATGAGCAGTTCTTC. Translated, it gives CASRRDRGRVNEQFF. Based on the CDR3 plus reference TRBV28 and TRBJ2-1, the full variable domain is DVKVTQSSRYLVKRTGEKVFLECVQDMDHENMFWYRQDPGLGLRLIYFSYDVKMKEKGDIPEGYSVSREKKERFSLILESASTNQTSMYLCASRRDRGRVNEQFFGPGTRLTVL.

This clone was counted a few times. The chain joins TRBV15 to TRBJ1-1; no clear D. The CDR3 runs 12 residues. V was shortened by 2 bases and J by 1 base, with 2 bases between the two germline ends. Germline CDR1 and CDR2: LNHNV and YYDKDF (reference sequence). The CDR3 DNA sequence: TGTGCCACCAGCAGACAGAACACTGAAGCTTTCTTT. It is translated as CATSRQNTEAFF. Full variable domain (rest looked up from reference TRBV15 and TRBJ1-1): DAMVIQNPRYQVTQFGKPVTLSCSQTLNHNVMYWYQQKSSQAPKLLFHYYDKDFNNEADTPDNFQSRRPNTSFCFLDIRSPGLGDTAMYLCATSRQNTEAFFGQGTRLTVV.

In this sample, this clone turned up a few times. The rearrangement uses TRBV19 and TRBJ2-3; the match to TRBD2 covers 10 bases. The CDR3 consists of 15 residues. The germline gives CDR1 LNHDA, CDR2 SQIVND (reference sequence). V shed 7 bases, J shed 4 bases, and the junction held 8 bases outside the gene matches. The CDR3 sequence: CASTSSGGAADTQYF. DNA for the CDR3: TGTGCCAGTACCTCGAGCGGGGGGGCTGCAGATACGCAGTATTTT.

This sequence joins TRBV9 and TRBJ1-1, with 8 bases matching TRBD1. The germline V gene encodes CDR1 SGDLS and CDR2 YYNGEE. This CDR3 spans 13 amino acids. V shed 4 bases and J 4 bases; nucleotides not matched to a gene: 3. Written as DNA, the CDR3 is TGTGCCAGCAGCCAGGGGGCTGGCACTGAAGCTTTCTTT. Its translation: CASSQGAGTEAFF.

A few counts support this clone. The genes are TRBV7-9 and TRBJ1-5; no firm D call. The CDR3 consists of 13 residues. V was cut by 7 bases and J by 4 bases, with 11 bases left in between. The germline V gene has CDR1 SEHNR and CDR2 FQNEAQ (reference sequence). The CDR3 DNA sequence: TGTGCCAGCACCCCGGACGGGAATCAGCCCCAGCATTTT. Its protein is CASTPDGNQPQHF. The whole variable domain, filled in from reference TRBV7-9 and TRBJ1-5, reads DTGVSQNPRHKITKRGQNVTFRCDPISEHNRLYWYRQTLGQGPEFLTYFQNEAQLEKSRLLSDRFSAERPKGSFSTLEIQRTEQGDSAMYLCASTPDGNQPQHFGDGTRLSIL.

The CDR3 region has the DNA TGTGCCAGCAGCTTACAGCGCAAGGAGTACTTC. It yields the protein CASSLQRKEYF. The gene calls are TRBV6-1 and TRBJ2-7; D unclear. CDR1 is MNHNS and CDR2 is SASEGT in the germline V gene. Trimming took off 6 bases at V and 11 bases at J, with 14 bases between the two ends. This CDR3 has 11 amino acids.

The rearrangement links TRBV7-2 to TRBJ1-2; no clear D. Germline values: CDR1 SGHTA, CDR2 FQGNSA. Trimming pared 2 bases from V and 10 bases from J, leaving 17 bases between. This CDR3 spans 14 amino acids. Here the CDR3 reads CASSLTGKRALYTF. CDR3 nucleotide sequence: TGTGCCAGCAGCTTAACTGGGAAGCGGGCCCTCTACACCTTC. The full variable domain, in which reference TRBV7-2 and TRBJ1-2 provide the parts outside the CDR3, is GAGVSQSPSNKVTEKGKDVELRCDPISGHTALYWYRQSLGQGLEFLIYFQGNSAPDKSGLPSDRFSAERTGGSVSTLTIQRTQQEDSAVYLCASSLTGKRALYTFGSGTRLTVV.

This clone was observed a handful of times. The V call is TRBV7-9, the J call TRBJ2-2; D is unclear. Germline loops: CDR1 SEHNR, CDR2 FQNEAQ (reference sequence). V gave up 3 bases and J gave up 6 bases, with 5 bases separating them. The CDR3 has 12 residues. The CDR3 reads CASSLTAGELFF. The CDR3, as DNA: TGTGCCAGCAGCTTGACCGCCGGGGAGCTGTTTTTT.

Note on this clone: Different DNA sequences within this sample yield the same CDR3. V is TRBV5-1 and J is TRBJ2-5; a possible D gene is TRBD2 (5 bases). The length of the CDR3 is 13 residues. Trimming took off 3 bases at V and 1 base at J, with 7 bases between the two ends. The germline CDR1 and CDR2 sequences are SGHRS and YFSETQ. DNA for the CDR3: TGCGCCAGCAGCTATAGCGCCCAAGAGACCCAGTACTTC. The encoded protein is CASSYSAQETQYF.

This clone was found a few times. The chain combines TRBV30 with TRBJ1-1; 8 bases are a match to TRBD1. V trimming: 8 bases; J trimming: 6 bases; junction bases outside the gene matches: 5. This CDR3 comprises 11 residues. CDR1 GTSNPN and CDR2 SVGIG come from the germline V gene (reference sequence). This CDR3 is CAALTGAEAFF. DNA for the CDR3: TGTGCCGCCCTGACAGGGGCTGAAGCTTTCTTT.

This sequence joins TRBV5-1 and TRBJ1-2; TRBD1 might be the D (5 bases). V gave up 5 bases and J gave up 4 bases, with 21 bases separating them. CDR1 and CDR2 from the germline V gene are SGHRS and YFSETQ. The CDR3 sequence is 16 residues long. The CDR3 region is CASSEGTATDFYGYTF. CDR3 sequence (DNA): TGCGCCAGCAGTGAAGGGACGGCCACAGACTTCTATGGCTACACCTTC.

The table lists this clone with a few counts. CDR3 in amino acids: CASSADRGNSPLHF. DNA of the CDR3: TGTGCCAGCAGTGCCGACAGGGGGAATTCACCCCTCCACTTT. This chain links TRBV2 with TRBJ1-6; 9 bases match TRBD1. With 4 bases clipped from V and 7 bases from J, the junction kept 2 bases outside the gene matches. The germline gives CDR1 SNHLY, CDR2 FYNNEI. The CDR3 is made up of 14 amino acids.

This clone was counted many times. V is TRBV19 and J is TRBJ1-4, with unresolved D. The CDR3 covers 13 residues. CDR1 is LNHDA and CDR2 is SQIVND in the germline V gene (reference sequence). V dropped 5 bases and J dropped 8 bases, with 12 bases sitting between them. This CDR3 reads CASSSRSREKLFF. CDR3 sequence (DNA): TGTGCCAGTAGTTCCCGAAGCCGGGAAAAACTGTTTTTT. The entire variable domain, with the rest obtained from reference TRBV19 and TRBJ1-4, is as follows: DGGITQSPKYLFRKEGQNVTLSCEQNLNHDAMYWYRQDPGQGLRLIYYSQIVNDFQKGDIAEGYSVSREKKESFPLTVTSAQKNPTAFYLCASSSRSREKLFFGSGTQLSVL.

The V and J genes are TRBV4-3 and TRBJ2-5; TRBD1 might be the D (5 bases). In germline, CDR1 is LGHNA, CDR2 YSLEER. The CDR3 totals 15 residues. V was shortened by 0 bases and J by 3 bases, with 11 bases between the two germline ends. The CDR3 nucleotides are TGCGCCAGCAGCCAAGATCGCAAGGGGAAAGAGACCCAGTACTTC. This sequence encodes CASSQDRKGKETQYF.

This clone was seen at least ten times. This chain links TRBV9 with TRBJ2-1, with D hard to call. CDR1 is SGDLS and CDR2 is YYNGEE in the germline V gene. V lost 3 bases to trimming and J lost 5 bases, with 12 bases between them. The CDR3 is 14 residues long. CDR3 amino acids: CASSASDSHNEQFF. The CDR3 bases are TGTGCCAGCAGCGCCTCGGATAGCCACAATGAGCAGTTCTTC.

CDR3 DNA sequence: TGTGCCAGCAGCTCAACCATCCTCTCCTACGAGCAGTACTTC. Its translation: CASSSTILSYEQYF. The chain has TRBV7-9 and TRBJ2-7; no clear D gene. The CDR3 has 14 residues. CDR1 is SEHNR and CDR2 is FQNEAQ in the germline V gene (reference sequence). V lost 4 bases, J lost 0 bases, and 10 bases lay in between.

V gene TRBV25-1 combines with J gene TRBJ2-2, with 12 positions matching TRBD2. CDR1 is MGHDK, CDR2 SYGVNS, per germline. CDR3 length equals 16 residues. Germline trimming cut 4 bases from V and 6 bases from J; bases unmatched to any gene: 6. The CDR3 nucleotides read TGTGCCAGCAGTGCTGGACTAGCGGGGCCTTCCGGGGAGCTGTTTTTT. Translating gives CASSAGLAGPSGELFF.